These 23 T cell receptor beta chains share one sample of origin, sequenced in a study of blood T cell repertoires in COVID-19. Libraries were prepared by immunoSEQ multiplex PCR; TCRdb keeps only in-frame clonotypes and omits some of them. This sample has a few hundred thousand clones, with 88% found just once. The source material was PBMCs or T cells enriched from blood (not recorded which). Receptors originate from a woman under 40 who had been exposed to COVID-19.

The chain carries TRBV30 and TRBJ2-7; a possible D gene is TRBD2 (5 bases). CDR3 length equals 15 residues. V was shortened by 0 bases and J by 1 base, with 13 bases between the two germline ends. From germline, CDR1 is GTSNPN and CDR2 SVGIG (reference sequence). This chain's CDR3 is CAWSVPGGGSYEQYF. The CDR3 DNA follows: TGTGCCTGGAGTGTACCGGGCGGAGGTTCCTACGAGCAGTACTTC.

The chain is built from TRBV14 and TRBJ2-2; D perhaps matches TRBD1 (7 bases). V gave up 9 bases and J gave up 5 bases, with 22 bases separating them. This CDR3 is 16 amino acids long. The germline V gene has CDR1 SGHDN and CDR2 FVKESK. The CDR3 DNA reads TGTGCCAGTAGGAGGGGGACGGGACAGTCGACCGGGGAGCTGTTTTTT. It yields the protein CASRRGTGQSTGELFF.

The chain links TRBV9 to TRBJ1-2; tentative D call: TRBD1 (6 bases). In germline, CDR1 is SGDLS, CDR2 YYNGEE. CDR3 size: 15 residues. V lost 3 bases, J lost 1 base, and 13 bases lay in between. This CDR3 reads CASSGQALVNYGYTF. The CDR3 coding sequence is TGTGCCAGCAGCGGACAGGCTTTAGTTAACTATGGCTACACCTTC.

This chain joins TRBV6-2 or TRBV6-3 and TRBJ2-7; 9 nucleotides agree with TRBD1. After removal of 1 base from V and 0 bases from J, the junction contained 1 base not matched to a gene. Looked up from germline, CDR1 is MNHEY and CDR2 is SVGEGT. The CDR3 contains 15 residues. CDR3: CASSYLTGGSYEQYF. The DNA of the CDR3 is TGTGCCAGCAGTTACTTGACAGGGGGCTCCTACGAGCAGTACTTC.

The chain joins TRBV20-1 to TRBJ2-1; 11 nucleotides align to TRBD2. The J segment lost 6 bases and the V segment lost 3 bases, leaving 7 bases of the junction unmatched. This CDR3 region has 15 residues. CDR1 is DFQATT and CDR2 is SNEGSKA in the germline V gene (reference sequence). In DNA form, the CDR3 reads TGCAGTGCTAGTTTCGTAGCGGGAGGGTTCAATGAGCAGTTCTTC. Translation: CSASFVAGGFNEQFF.

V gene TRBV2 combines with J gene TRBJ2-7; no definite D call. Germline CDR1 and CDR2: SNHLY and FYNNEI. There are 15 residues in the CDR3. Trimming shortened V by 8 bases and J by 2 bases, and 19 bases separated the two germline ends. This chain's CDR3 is CASPDPRSSAYEQYF. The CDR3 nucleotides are TGTGCCAGCCCCGACCCACGTAGCAGTGCCTACGAGCAGTACTTC.

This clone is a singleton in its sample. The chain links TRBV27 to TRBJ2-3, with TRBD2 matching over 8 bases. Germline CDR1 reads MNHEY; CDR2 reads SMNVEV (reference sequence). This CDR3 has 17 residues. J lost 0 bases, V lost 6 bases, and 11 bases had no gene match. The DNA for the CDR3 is TGTGCCAGCAGCTCTCTCAAAGCGGGGGCTAGCACAGATACGCAGTATTTT. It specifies CASSSLKAGASTDTQYF.

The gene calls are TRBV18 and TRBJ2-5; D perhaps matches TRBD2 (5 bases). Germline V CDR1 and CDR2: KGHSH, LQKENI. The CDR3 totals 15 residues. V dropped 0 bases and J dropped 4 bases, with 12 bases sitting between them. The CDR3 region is CASSPPLTGRETQYF. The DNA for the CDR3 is TGTGCCAGCTCACCACCGTTAACGGGGAGAGAGACCCAGTACTTC. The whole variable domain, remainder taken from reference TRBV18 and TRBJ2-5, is NAGVMQNPRHLVRRRGQEARLRCSPMKGHSHVYWYRQLPEEGLKFMVYLQKENIIDESGMPKERFSAEFPKEGPSILRIQQVVRGDSAAYFCASSPPLTGRETQYFGPGTRLLVL.

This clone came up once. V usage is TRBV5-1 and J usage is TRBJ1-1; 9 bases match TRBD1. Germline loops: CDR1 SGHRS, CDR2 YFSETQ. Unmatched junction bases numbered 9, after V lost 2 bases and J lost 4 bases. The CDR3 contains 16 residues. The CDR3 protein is CASSFYEQQGATEAFF. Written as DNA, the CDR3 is TGCGCCAGCAGCTTCTATGAACAACAGGGGGCCACTGAAGCTTTCTTT.

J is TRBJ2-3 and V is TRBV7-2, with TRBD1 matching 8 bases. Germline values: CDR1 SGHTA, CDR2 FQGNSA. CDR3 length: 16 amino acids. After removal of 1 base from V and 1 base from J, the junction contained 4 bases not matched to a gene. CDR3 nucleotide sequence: TGTGCCAGCAGCTTAGGAACGGGACAGGGCACAGATACGCAGTATTTT. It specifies CASSLGTGQGTDTQYF.

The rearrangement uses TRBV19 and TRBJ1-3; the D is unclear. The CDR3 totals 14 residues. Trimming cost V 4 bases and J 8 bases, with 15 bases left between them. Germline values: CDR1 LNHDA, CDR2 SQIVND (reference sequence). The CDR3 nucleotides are TGTGCCAGTAGTACGGCGGCCGTCCGAGACACCATATATTTT. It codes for CASSTAAVRDTIYF.

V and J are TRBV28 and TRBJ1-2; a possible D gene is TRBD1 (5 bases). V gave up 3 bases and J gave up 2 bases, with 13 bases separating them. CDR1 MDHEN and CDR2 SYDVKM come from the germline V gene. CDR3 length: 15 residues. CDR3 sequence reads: CASSLAGGRNYGYTF. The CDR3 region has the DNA TGTGCCAGCAGTTTGGCTGGGGGGAGAAACTATGGCTACACCTTC.

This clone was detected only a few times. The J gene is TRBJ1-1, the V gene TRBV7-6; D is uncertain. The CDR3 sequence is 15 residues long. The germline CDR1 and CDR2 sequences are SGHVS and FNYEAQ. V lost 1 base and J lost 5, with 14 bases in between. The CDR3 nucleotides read TGTGCCAGCAGCTTAGGTACGGGTCGAGTAACTGAAGCTTTCTTT. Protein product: CASSLGTGRVTEAFF.

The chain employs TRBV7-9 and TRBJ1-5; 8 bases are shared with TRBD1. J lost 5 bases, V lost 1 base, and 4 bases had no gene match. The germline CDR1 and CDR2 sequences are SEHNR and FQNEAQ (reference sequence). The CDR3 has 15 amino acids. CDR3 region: CASSLGGQGHQPQHF. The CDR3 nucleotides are TGTGCCAGCAGCTTAGGAGGACAGGGACATCAGCCCCAGCATTTT.

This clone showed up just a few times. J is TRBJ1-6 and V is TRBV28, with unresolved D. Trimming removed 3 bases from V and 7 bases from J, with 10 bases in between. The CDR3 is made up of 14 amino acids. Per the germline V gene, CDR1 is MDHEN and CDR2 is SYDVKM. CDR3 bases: TGTGCCAGCAGTTTGGATGGGAGGAATTCACCCCTCCACTTT. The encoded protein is CASSLDGRNSPLHF.

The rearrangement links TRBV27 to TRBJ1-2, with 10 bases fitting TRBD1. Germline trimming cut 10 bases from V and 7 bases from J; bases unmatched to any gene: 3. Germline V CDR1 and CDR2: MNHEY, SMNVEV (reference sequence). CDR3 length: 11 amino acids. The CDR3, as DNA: TGTGCCATCAGGGACAGGGGTGGCTACACCTTC. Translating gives CAIRDRGGYTF.

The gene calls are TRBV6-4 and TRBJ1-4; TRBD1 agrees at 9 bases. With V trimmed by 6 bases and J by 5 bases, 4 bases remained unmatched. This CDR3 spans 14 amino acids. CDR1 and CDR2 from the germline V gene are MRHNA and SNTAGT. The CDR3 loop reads CASRRTGVNEKLFF. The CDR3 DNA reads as TGTGCCAGCAGAAGGACAGGGGTGAATGAAAAACTGTTTTTT.

The CDR3 nucleotides are TGTGCCAGTAGTACTACAGGGATAACAGATACGCAGTATTTT. Protein sequence: CASSTTGITDTQYF. The chain combines TRBV19 with TRBJ2-3, with a weak D call TRBD1 (6 bases). The CDR3 covers 14 residues. The germline gives CDR1 LNHDA, CDR2 SQIVND (reference sequence). Trimming stripped 4 bases from V and 3 bases from J, with 11 bases between.

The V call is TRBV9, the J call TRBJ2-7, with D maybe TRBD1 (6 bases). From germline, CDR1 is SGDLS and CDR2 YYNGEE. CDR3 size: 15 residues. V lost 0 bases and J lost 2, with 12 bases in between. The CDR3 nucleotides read TGTGCCAGCAGCGTAGCAACAGGGAATACCTACGAGCAGTACTTC. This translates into CASSVATGNTYEQYF. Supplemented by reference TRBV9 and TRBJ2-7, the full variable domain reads DSGVTQTPKHLITATGQRVTLRCSPRSGDLSVYWYQQSLDQGLQFLIQYYNGEERAKGNILERFSAQQFPDLHSELNLSSLELGDSALYFCASSVATGNTYEQYFGPGTRLTVT.

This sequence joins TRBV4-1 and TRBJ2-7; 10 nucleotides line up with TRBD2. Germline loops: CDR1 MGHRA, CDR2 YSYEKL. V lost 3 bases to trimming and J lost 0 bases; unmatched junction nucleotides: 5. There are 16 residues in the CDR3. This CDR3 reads CASSHTSGANSYEQYF. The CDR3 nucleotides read TGCGCCAGCAGCCATACTAGCGGGGCTAACTCCTACGAGCAGTACTTC.

The CDR3: CASSPQGNTEAFF. DNA of the CDR3: TGTGCCAGCAGTCCTCAGGGTAACACTGAAGCTTTCTTT. J is TRBJ1-1 and V is TRBV27, with a weak D call TRBD1 (5 bases). Trimming cost V 5 bases and J 2 bases, with 9 bases left between them. The germline V gene encodes CDR1 MNHEY and CDR2 SMNVEV (reference sequence). The CDR3 has 13 amino acids.

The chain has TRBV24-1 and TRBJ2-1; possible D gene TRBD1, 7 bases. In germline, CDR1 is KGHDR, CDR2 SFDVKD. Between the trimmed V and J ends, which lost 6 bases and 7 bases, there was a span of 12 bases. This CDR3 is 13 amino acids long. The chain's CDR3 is CATSPRGVNEQFF. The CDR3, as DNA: TGTGCCACCAGTCCCAGGGGGGTGAATGAGCAGTTCTTC.

The CDR3 is CSVVPSDSYEQYF. Written as DNA, the CDR3 is TGCAGCGTTGTCCCTAGCGACTCCTACGAGCAGTACTTC. The rearrangement uses TRBV29-1 and TRBJ2-7; tentatively, D is TRBD2 (6 bases). CDR3 size: 13 residues. Per the germline V gene, CDR1 is SQVTM and CDR2 is ANQGSEA. Trimming took 4 bases from V and 0 from J, leaving 10 bases between them.